The rows below give T cell receptor beta chains drawn from one sample of a study of blood T cell repertoires in COVID-19. Profiling relied on immunoSEQ multiplex PCR, and the TCRdb table lists in-frame clones only, not all of them. Here the sample spans roughly 100,000 clones, 60% to 85% being singletons. The specimen was peripheral blood. These receptor sequences come from a woman of 80 years or more with acute or convalescent COVID-19. Both conserved end residues are part of each CDR3. A D gene is named only where the DNA matches it firmly. Part of the rows lack a size; the others show once, few, many or a class for expanded clones.

>few|TRBJ1-2|TRBV7-2|NA
CASSLTAGRGYGYTF
TGTGCCAGCAGCTTAACGGCGGGCAGGGGCTATGGCTACACCTTC
>NA|TRBJ2-5|TRBV6-2/TRBV6-3|NA
CASSYVLFAGNQETQYF
TGTGCCAGCAGTTACGTCCTTTTCGCGGGAAACCAAGAGACCCAGTACTTC
>NA|TRBJ2-7|TRBV7-2|TRBD2
CASSFPGTRRIEQYF
TGTGCCAGCAGCTTCCCCGGGACTAGGAGAATCGAGCAGTACTTC
>NA|TRBJ1-1|TRBV7-2|NA
CASSTEARNTEAFF
TGTGCCAGCAGCACCGAGGCACGGAACACTGAAGCTTTCTTT
>NA|TRBJ1-2|TRBV19|NA
CASRQGSGYTF
TGTGCCAGTAGACAGGGTAGTGGCTACACCTTC
>NA|TRBJ1-1|TRBV28|TRBD1
CASSLSGQGRRRNTEAFF
TGTGCCAGCAGTTTATCGGGACAGGGGAGGAGGAGGAACACTGAAGCTTTCTTT
>NA|TRBJ1-1|TRBV6-5|NA
CASQWASNTEAFF
TGTGCCAGCCAGTGGGCATCGAACACTGAAGCTTTCTTT
>once|TRBJ1-4|TRBV6-9|NA
CASSYQTNEKLFF
TGTGCCAGCAGTTACCAGACTAATGAAAAACTGTTTTTT
>NA|TRBJ2-5|TRBV2|TRBD2
CASSGTSGRQETQYF
TGTGCCAGCAGTGGGACTAGCGGGCGCCAAGAGACCCAGTACTTC
>few|TRBJ2-5|TRBV5-8|TRBD2
CASSLGLAGLETQYF
TGTGCCAGCAGCTTGGGGCTAGCGGGATTAGAGACCCAGTACTTC
>NA|TRBJ2-1|TRBV7-9|NA
CASSLGLGGWNEQFF
TGTGCCAGCAGCTTGGGTCTCGGGGGTTGGAATGAGCAGTTCTTC
>NA|TRBJ2-7|TRBV4-1|NA
CASSQVQDSYEQYF
TGCGCCAGCAGCCAAGTACAGGATTCCTACGAGCAGTACTTC
>NA|TRBJ1-1|TRBV20-1|TRBD1
CSTGVWTEAFF
TGCAGTACAGGGGTATGGACTGAAGCTTTCTTT
>NA|TRBJ2-5|TRBV15|TRBD1
CATSRDRDRWGETQYF
TGTGCCACCAGCAGAGATAGGGACAGGTGGGGGGAGACCCAGTACTTC
>NA|TRBJ1-6|TRBV19|NA
CASSAPPGGGVNSPLHF
TGTGCCAGTAGTGCCCCCCCCGGGGGGGGAGTCAATTCACCCCTCCACTTT
>NA|TRBJ1-5|TRBV28|NA
CASSLGYRVSPQHF
TGTGCCAGCAGTTTAGGATACAGGGTATCTCCCCAGCATTTT
>NA|TRBJ2-5|TRBV3-1/TRBV3-2|TRBD1
CASSWTGAETQYF
TGTGCCAGCAGCTGGACAGGGGCCGAGACCCAGTACTTC
>NA|TRBJ2-1|TRBV28|TRBD1
CASSDSGTGNNEQFF
TGTGCCAGCAGTGACTCCGGGACAGGGAACAATGAGCAGTTCTTC
>NA|TRBJ2-2|TRBV7-8|TRBD2
CASSISGGRTGELFF
TGTGCCAGCAGCATTAGCGGGGGTCGCACCGGGGAGCTGTTTTTT
>NA|TRBJ1-2|TRBV25-1|TRBD1
CASSDDRGPRGYTF
TGTGCCAGCAGTGACGACAGGGGCCCTCGAGGCTACACCTTC
>NA|TRBJ1-4|TRBV6-1|NA
CASSYGEMGEKLFF
TGTGCCAGCAGTTATGGCGAGATGGGCGAAAAACTGTTTTTT
>NA|TRBJ2-2|TRBV10-3|NA
CAIRGDKANTGELFF
TGTGCCATCCGGGGGGACAAAGCGAACACCGGGGAGCTGTTTTTT
>NA|TRBJ2-7|TRBV6-5|NA
CASSLFGGVGHEQYF
TGTGCCAGCAGTTTATTTGGCGGGGTAGGCCACGAGCAGTACTTC
>NA|TRBJ1-1|TRBV5-1|NA
CASSSRGGLGGTEAFF
TGCGCCAGCAGCTCACGCGGGGGGCTCGGGGGCACTGAAGCTTTCTTT
>NA|TRBJ2-4|TRBV5-1|NA
CASARQVANIQYF
TGCGCCAGCGCGCGTCAGGTCGCAAACATTCAGTACTTC
>NA|TRBJ1-5|TRBV28|TRBD1
CATMRTGAISYSNQPQHF
TGTGCCACCATGAGGACAGGGGCCATTTCATATAGCAATCAGCCCCAGCATTTT
>NA|TRBJ1-1|TRBV10-3|TRBD1
CAISVGDRNTEAFF
TGTGCCATCAGTGTGGGGGACAGGAACACTGAAGCTTTCTTT
>NA|TRBJ2-1|TRBV11-2|NA
CASSLSLLTAQFF
TGTGCCAGCAGCTTATCTCTTCTGACAGCGCAGTTCTTC
>NA|TRBJ1-2|TRBV7-9|TRBD1
CASSQRDRGGRGYTF
TGTGCCAGCAGCCAACGGGACAGGGGAGGTCGGGGCTACACCTTC
>few|TRBJ2-7|TRBV11-2|NA
CASRLGPTPTYEQYF
TGTGCCAGCAGGTTGGGCCCGACACCTACCTACGAGCAGTACTTC
>NA|TRBJ1-5|TRBV12-5|TRBD1
CASGTGVSEDSNQPQHF
TGTGCTAGTGGTACAGGGGTTAGTGAAGATAGCAATCAGCCCCAGCATTTT
>few|TRBJ1-2|TRBV10-3|TRBD1
CAITSTPGQLYGYTF
TGTGCCATCACCTCGACCCCGGGACAGCTCTATGGCTACACCTTC
>NA|TRBJ1-5|TRBV19|NA
CASTEEGQPQHF
TGTGCCAGTACCGAGGAAGGACAGCCCCAGCATTTT
>NA|TRBJ1-5|TRBV19|TRBD1
CASRWSGQGQPQHF
TGTGCCAGTAGGTGGTCGGGACAGGGTCAGCCCCAGCATTTT
>NA|TRBJ1-6|TRBV3-1/TRBV3-2|NA
CASSQLGGVYNSPLHF
TGTGCCAGCAGCCAACTTGGAGGGGTCTATAATTCACCCCTCCACTTT
>NA|TRBJ1-3|TRBV7-7|NA
CASSLGSGNSGNTIYF
TGTGCTAGCAGCTTAGGAAGTGGCAACTCTGGAAACACCATATATTTT